Shown below are 10 T cell receptor beta chains from a single sample sequenced in a study of metastatic and nonmetastatic thyroid tumors. MiXCR reprocessed the PCR reads for TCRdb. The repertoire holds around 23,000 clones, with roughly 24% as singletons. No treatment of any kind had been given to any patient before thyroid surgery. Input material: blood. The receptors were sampled from a female donor with papillary thyroid cancer or a benign thyroid nodule (not recorded which). Some clones in this sample may be carry-over from other donors' samples.

This sequence joins TRBV20-1 and TRBJ2-5, with TRBD2 matching 8 bases. Germline lookup yields CDR1 DFQATT and CDR2 SNEGSKA (reference sequence). V was pared by 1 base and J by 4 bases, with 8 bases of the junction left unmatched. The CDR3 totals 15 residues. The CDR3 DNA reads as TGCAGTGCTAGAGCCGCGGGGGGTCGTCCAGAGACCCAGTACTTC. As protein: CSARAAGGRPETQYF.

The J gene is TRBJ2-7, the V gene TRBV11-2, with 10 bases matching TRBD1. Germline V gene lookup returns CDR1 SGHAT and CDR2 FQNNGV. This CDR3 comprises 16 residues. V trimming: 3 bases; J trimming: 4 bases; junction bases outside the gene matches: 9. The CDR3 spells CASSFWGQGSRYEQYF. CDR3 sequence (DNA): TGTGCCAGCAGCTTCTGGGGACAGGGGTCTCGGTACGAGCAGTACTTC.

This clone occurred many times. This sequence joins TRBV18 and TRBJ1-3; no definite D call. Trimming took 1 base from V and 0 from J, leaving 10 bases between them. CDR1 and CDR2 from the germline V gene are KGHSH and LQKENI. The CDR3 sequence is 16 residues long. The CDR3 nucleotides read TGTGCCAGCTCACCACTAGAGCTGAGCTCTGGAAACACCATATATTTT. Amino acids: CASSPLELSSGNTIYF.

This clone was seen repeatedly, ten times or more. The V call is TRBV3-1, the J call TRBJ2-3, with D possibly being TRBD1 (6 bases). CDR1 and CDR2 (germline): LGHDT, YNNKEL (reference sequence). The CDR3 consists of 15 residues. Trimming took 1 base from V and 1 from J, leaving 9 bases between them. The CDR3 DNA is TGTGCCAGCAGCCAAGCGGGACACCGCACAGATACGCAGTATTTT. This sequence encodes CASSQAGHRTDTQYF.

This clone was counted only a few times. The genes are TRBV6-2 or TRBV6-3 and TRBJ2-7; D not resolved. Trimming stripped 7 bases from V and 6 bases from J, with 10 bases between. The V gene's germline CDR1 is MNHEY and CDR2 SVGEGT. This CDR3 contains 11 residues. CDR3 nucleotides: TGTGCCAGCATTACGATGGTCGAGCAGTACTTC. Translation: CASITMVEQYF.

This clone has a count of ten or more. The rearrangement links TRBV6-4 to TRBJ1-2, with 8 bases fitting TRBD1. Germline trimming cut 0 bases from V and 4 bases from J; bases unmatched to any gene: 4. There are 15 residues in the CDR3. Germline V gene lookup returns CDR1 MRHNA and CDR2 SNTAGT. CDR3 residues: CASSDSGQDLYGYTF. For the CDR3, the DNA is TGTGCCAGCAGTGACTCGGGACAGGATCTCTATGGCTACACCTTC.

J is TRBJ2-5 and V is TRBV20-1, with D possibly TRBD2 on 5 matching bases. V lost 0 bases and J lost 5, with 22 bases in between. The germline gives CDR1 DFQATT, CDR2 SNEGSKA (reference sequence). This CDR3 is built from 17 residues. The CDR3: CSARDAGAKGVLETQYF. Here the CDR3 DNA reads TGCAGTGCTAGAGACGCCGGTGCGAAGGGAGTTCTCGAGACCCAGTACTTC.

This clone has ten or more counts. This chain uses TRBV10-3 with TRBJ2-6, with a possible D match to TRBD2 (5 bases). Trimming removed 0 bases from V and 2 bases from J, with 5 bases in between. The CDR3 covers 15 residues. Germline CDR1 is ENHRY and CDR2 is SYGVKD. This CDR3 is CAISESGTGANVLTF. In DNA, the CDR3 is TGTGCCATCAGTGAGTCCGGGACTGGGGCCAACGTCCTGACTTTC.

V is TRBV11-2 and J is TRBJ1-2; D might be TRBD1 (5 bases). The V end was cut by 4 bases, the J end by 2 bases, with 14 bases between. The CDR3 totals 15 residues. Germline CDR1 is SGHAT and CDR2 is FQNNGV. CDR3 protein: CASSSQTVTNYGYTF. The CDR3 region has the DNA TGTGCCAGCAGCTCCCAGACAGTTACCAACTATGGCTACACCTTC.

This clone has a count of ten or more. The chain recombines TRBV7-2 with TRBJ2-1; 11 bases are a match to TRBD2. CDR1 and CDR2 from the germline V gene are SGHTA and FQGNSA. The CDR3 has 17 amino acids. J lost 5 bases, V lost 0 bases, and 6 bases had no gene match. The CDR3 sequence is CASSLALGTSGNNEQFF. The CDR3 DNA is TGTGCCAGCAGCTTAGCTCTAGGGACTAGCGGCAACAATGAGCAGTTCTTC.